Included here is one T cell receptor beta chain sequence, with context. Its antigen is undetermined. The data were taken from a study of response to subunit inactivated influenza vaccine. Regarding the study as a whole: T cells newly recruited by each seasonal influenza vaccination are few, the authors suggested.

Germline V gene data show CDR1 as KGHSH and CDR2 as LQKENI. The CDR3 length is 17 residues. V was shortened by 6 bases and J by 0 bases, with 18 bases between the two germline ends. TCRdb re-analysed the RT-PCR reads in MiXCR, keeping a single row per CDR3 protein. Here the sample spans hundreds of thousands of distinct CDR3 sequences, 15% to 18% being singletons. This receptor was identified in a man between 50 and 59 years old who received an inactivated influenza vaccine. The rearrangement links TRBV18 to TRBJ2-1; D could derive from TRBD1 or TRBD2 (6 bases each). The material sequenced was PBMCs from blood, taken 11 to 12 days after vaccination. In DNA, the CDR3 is TGTGCCAGCTCGCCCGCGGGACATCCGAGCTCCTACAATGAGCAGTTCTTC. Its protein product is CASSPAGHPSSYNEQFF.